This TCR beta chain was retrieved from a study of T-cell reconstitution after alpha-beta-depleted transplantation in children. General study findings and limits: At around two months after transplant, the alpha-beta T cells were reportedly derived from several hundred expanded clones that came from non-depleted graft cells. Day-60 TCRbeta diversity that was high in some patients was derived from surviving recipient T cells and thymic progenitors. A year had passed since transplant, and T-cell counts and diversity by then came mostly from newly produced T cells.

This clonotype came up many times. Its matching antigen is unknown. One junction end disagrees with the germline gene, perhaps due to a read error. This CDR3 comprises 15 residues. The germline CDR1 and CDR2 sequences are SGHRS and YFSETQ. Unique molecular identifiers were used in preparing the TCRbeta library. Using its own MiXCR run on the PCR reads, TCRdb lists one record per CDR3 protein. The data hold around 700,000 distinct CDR3 sequences, with around 13% observed a single time. V gene TRBV5-1 combines with J gene TRBJ2-1; 7 bases align to TRBD2. Source: PBMCs, taken before TCRalphabeta/CD19-depleted stem cell transplant. The TCR comes from a girl between 2 and 10 years old with congenital amegakaryocytic thrombocytopenia, due to receive a stem cell transplant. The CDR3 bases are TGTGCCAGCAGCTTATTAGCGGGCTCCTACAATGAGCAGTTCTTC. Its protein is CASSLLAGSYNEQFF.